This entry describes one T cell receptor beta chain. The sample is drawn from a study of cytomegalovirus exposure and HLA in healthy donors. Study details: The Caucasian-associated ancestry cluster held 65% to 85% of over 350 genotyped donors.

PCR amplification relied on 60 Vbeta primers (plus 13 Jbeta primers). Assay used: immunoSEQ multiplex PCR; TCRdb lists only in-frame clones, some missing. Its table records about 130,000 clones. This cohort consisted of healthy bone marrow donors. CDR3 length equals 14 residues. In germline, CDR1 is GTSNPN, CDR2 SVGIG (reference sequence). Trimming stripped 3 bases from V and 7 bases from J, with 15 bases between. Sequences were obtained from PBMCs. The rearrangement links TRBV30 to TRBJ2-2, with D unresolved. The clonotype was recovered from a man aged 35-49 years in good health and CMV-seronegative. The CDR3 coding sequence is TGTGCCTGGAGACCTAATATACGCATCGGGGAGCTGTTTTTT. The encoded protein is CAWRPNIRIGELFF.